This T cell receptor beta chain was sequenced in a study of beta chain features in type 1 diabetes. Study outcomes and limitations: Relative to healthy donors, patients appeared to have naive, central memory and Treg TCRB repertoires that were more similar.

The junction had 9 bases not matched to a gene; V was cut back by 2 bases and J by 10 bases. Germline V gene lookup returns CDR1 MNHNS and CDR2 SASEGT. The CDR3 extends over 15 amino acids. This clone was seen a few times. The antigen remains undetermined. Investigators reverse transcribed all isolated RNA, so they sequenced expressed TCRB transcripts. TCRdb keeps only in-frame clones here, not all; method: immunoSEQ multiplex PCR. The sample consists of hundreds of thousands of clones, 9.5% to 12% of them appearing once. The V gene is TRBV6-1, the J gene TRBJ2-1; 9 bases fit TRBD2. Sequencing used naive CD4+ T cells from blood. The receptor was derived from a woman aged 18-29 years in good health. The CDR3 DNA is TGTGCCAGCAGTGAACAGGGACTAGCACGCCGCGAGCAGTTCTTC. Translated: CASSEQGLARREQFF.